A selection of T cell receptor beta chains follows, all from one sample in a study of T cell responses to AZD1222 COVID-19 vaccine. TCRdb's table, derived via immunoSEQ multiplex PCR, lists solely in-frame clones and lacks some. Among 150,000 to 180,000 clones listed, more than 90% were seen once. Sequenced here: peripheral blood, sampled on day 0 of AZD1222 vaccination. Receptors were obtained from an adult in good health. Each CDR3 is given with its conserved first and last residue. The D gene is left open where the match is weak. Clone size appears in some rows only: once, few, many, or a class for an expanded clone.

.	.	TRBV4-3	17	TRBJ1-3	CASSQAARTAQGNTIYF	TGCGCCAGCAGCCAAGCAGCTAGGACCGCTCAGGGAAACACCATATATTTT
.	TRBD2	TRBV7-3	14	TRBJ2-5	CASSPGGAGETQYF	TGTGCCAGCAGCCCCGGGGGGGCCGGCGAGACCCAATACTTC
once	TRBD1	TRBV29-1	15	TRBJ2-2	CSVKGGQGNTGELFF	TGCAGCGTCAAGGGGGGACAGGGTAACACCGGGGAGCTGTTTTTT
.	.	TRBV5-1	15	TRBJ1-5	CASSSGPASNQPQHF	TGCGCCAGCAGCTCGGGGCCGGCTAGCAATCAGCCCCAGCATTTT
.	TRBD1	TRBV12-3/TRBV12-4	12	TRBJ1-1	CASKRGHTEAFF	TGTGCCAGCAAAAGGGGGCACACTGAAGCTTTCTTT
.	TRBD1	TRBV5-1	15	TRBJ1-4	CASSSTGVAGEKLFF	TGCGCCAGCAGCTCAACAGGGGTTGCGGGTGAAAAACTGTTTTTT
.	.	TRBV12-3/TRBV12-4	13	TRBJ2-7	CASRPVGLYEQYF	TGTGCCAGCAGACCCGTGGGTCTATACGAGCAGTACTTC
few	.	TRBV6-1	14	TRBJ1-2	CASSEERRLGGYTF	TGTGCCAGCAGTGAAGAGCGCAGATTAGGAGGCTACACCTTC
.	.	TRBV19	12	TRBJ1-5	CASSEGDQPQHF	TGTGCCAGTAGTGAAGGGGATCAGCCCCAGCATTTT
few	.	TRBV2	15	TRBJ1-5	CATTVEGGENQPQHF	TGTGCCACTACGGTCGAGGGGGGAGAGAATCAGCCCCAGCATTTT
.	TRBD1	TRBV7-2	14	TRBJ2-7	CASSLRQGANEQYF	TGTGCCAGCAGCTTAAGACAGGGGGCCAACGAGCAGTACTTC
once	.	TRBV24-1	14	TRBJ2-2	CATRSRLNTGELFF	TGTGCCACCAGAAGTAGACTGAACACCGGGGAGCTGTTTTTT
.	TRBD1	TRBV15	15	TRBJ2-5	CATSRDPAGGMTQYF	TGTGCCACCAGCAGAGATCCCGCAGGGGGAATGACCCAGTACTTC
.	TRBD1	TRBV7-9	13	TRBJ2-1	CASSSQGVNEQFF	TGTGCCAGCTCCTCTCAGGGGGTGAATGAGCAGTTCTTC
.	.	TRBV2	14	TRBJ2-3	CASKGITSTDTQYF	TGTGCCAGCAAGGGCATAACTAGCACAGATACGCAGTATTTT
.	.	TRBV9	14	TRBJ1-1	CASSVWGTNTEAFF	TGTGCCAGCAGCGTCTGGGGGACGAACACTGAAGCTTTCTTT
.	.	TRBV19	15	TRBJ1-3	CASSNVGASGNTIYF	TGTGCCAGTAGTAATGTCGGGGCAAGCGGAAACACCATATATTTT
few	TRBD2	TRBV12-5	18	TRBJ2-5	CASGLVLDGRAVRETQYF	TGTGCTAGTGGTTTGGTACTCGACGGGAGGGCCGTTCGCGAGACCCAGTACTTC
.	.	TRBV5-1	13	TRBJ1-2	CASSVSFNYGYTF	TGCGCCAGCAGTGTGAGTTTTAACTATGGCTACACCTTC
.	TRBD1	TRBV19	15	TRBJ2-4	CASSLQDRAENIQYF	TGTGCCAGTAGTCTCCAGGACAGGGCGGAAAACATTCAGTACTTC
.	TRBD2	TRBV14	14	TRBJ2-7	CASSYPGLSYEQYF	TGTGCCAGCAGTTATCCGGGACTAAGCTACGAGCAGTACTTC
.	.	TRBV19	14	TRBJ1-1	CASSLLLPNTEAFF	TGTGCCAGTAGTCTCCTACTTCCGAACACTGAAGCTTTCTTT
.	.	TRBV5-1	14	TRBJ1-5	CASSQVGGNQPQHF	TGCGCCAGCAGCCAGGTCGGTGGCAATCAGCCCCAGCATTTT
.	.	TRBV19	20	TRBJ1-5	CASSPPRIGGRVRSNQPQHF	TGTGCCAGTAGTCCCCCCCGTATAGGGGGAAGGGTTCGGAGCAATCAGCCCCAGCATTTT
.	.	TRBV7-3	14	TRBJ2-2	CASSLTWAAGELFF	TGTGCCAGCAGCTTAACCTGGGCGGCCGGGGAGCTGTTTTTT
.	.	TRBV28	14	TRBJ1-1	CASTEVGGALEAFF	TGTGCCAGCACCGAGGTAGGTGGGGCCCTTGAAGCTTTCTTT
.	.	TRBV27	14	TRBJ1-3	CASSLSDSGNTIYF	TGTGCCAGCAGTTTGTCGGACTCTGGAAACACCATATATTTT
.	.	TRBV18	13	TRBJ2-7	CASSPLTAYEQYF	TGTGCCAGCTCACCCCTAACAGCCTACGAGCAGTACTTC
.	.	TRBV18	15	TRBJ2-2	CASSPGSRATGELFF	TGTGCCAGCTCACCGGGGTCCAGAGCCACCGGGGAGCTGTTTTTT
.	.	TRBV28	12	TRBJ1-5	CASRGGNQPQHF	TGTGCCAGCAGAGGGGGCAATCAGCCCCAGCATTTT
.	.	TRBV18	14	TRBJ1-1	CASSQRSQNTEAFF	TGTGCCAGCTCACAACGGTCACAGAACACTGAAGCTTTCTTT
.	TRBD2	TRBV4-3	17	TRBJ2-1	CASSQDSWVGAGNEQFF	TGCGCCAGCAGCCAAGATAGTTGGGTGGGAGCGGGGAATGAGCAGTTCTTC
.	TRBD1	TRBV9	14	TRBJ2-7	CASSVGGTGAEQYF	TGTGCCAGCAGCGTAGGAGGGACAGGGGCAGAGCAGTACTTC
.	.	TRBV7-9	14	TRBJ2-3	CASSPTLGADTQYF	TGTGCCAGCAGCCCGACCTTAGGCGCAGATACGCAGTATTTT
.	.	TRBV6-5	15	TRBJ2-1	CASSSTGTKYNEQFF	TGTGCCAGCAGTTCCACCGGGACCAAATACAATGAGCAGTTCTTC
.	.	TRBV12-3/TRBV12-4	12	TRBJ2-7	CASSLDNYEQYF	TGTGCCAGCAGTCTGGACAACTACGAGCAGTACTTC
.	TRBD2	TRBV12-5	16	TRBJ2-1	CASGLDGLVWVNEQFF	TGTGCTAGTGGTTTGGACGGACTAGTCTGGGTGAATGAGCAGTTCTTC
.	TRBD2	TRBV10-3	14	TRBJ2-1	CAISRTSGSDEQFF	TGTGCCATCAGTCGGACTAGCGGGAGTGACGAGCAGTTCTTC
.	TRBD1	TRBV19	14	TRBJ1-2	CASSRGQRDYGYTF	TGTGCCAGTAGTAGGGGACAGCGAGACTATGGCTACACCTTC
.	.	TRBV7-9	15	TRBJ2-7	CASSSPGLSSYEQYF	TGTGCCAGCAGCTCCCCCGGACTGAGCTCCTACGAGCAGTACTTC
.	.	TRBV9	12	TRBJ1-1	CASSELNTEAFF	TGTGCCAGCAGCGAGCTGAACACTGAAGCTTTCTTT
.	TRBD1	TRBV28	16	TRBJ1-2	CASSSLGQGSPYGYTF	TGTGCCAGCAGTTCCCTAGGACAGGGGTCCCCCTATGGCTACACCTTC
.	TRBD2	TRBV9	12	TRBJ2-5	CASGREQETQYF	TGTGCCAGCGGGCGGGAGCAAGAGACCCAGTACTTC
.	.	TRBV15	13	TRBJ1-4	CATSGNLNEKLFF	TGTGCCACCAGCGGGAATTTAAATGAAAAACTGTTTTTT
few	.	TRBV19	12	TRBJ2-4	CASSRALNIQYF	TGTGCCAGTAGTCGGGCCCTAAACATTCAGTACTTC